This paragraph covers one TCR beta chain sequence. At one end, the junction sequence differs from germline, possibly due to a read error. These data originate in a study of blood T cell repertoires in COVID-19. Turning to the study itself: The origin of the acute and convalescent COVID-19 samples was the United States, Italy and Spain. Sources were T cells, B-cell-depleted T cells, or PBMCs; the material itself was cDNA or gDNA.

Original handling: For nucleated cells, counts were estimated from reference gene primer amplification. Produced via immunoSEQ multiplex PCR; TCRdb's table is partial and in-frame only. V and J calls and clone size are copied from that table; D and trimming were computed from the DNA. Of roughly 120,000 clones listed, 78% are singletons. CDR3 length: 14 residues. Germline loops: CDR1 MNHNY, CDR2 SVGAGI (reference sequence). Sample: peripheral blood. This sequence joins TRBV6-6 and TRBJ1-3; possible D gene TRBD1, 6 bases. The receptor comes from a man between 65 and 85 years old with acute or convalescent COVID-19. The CDR3 sequence is CASSVRTVGDTIYF. DNA of the CDR3: TGTGCCAGCAGTGTAAGGACAGTTGGAGACACCATATATTTT.